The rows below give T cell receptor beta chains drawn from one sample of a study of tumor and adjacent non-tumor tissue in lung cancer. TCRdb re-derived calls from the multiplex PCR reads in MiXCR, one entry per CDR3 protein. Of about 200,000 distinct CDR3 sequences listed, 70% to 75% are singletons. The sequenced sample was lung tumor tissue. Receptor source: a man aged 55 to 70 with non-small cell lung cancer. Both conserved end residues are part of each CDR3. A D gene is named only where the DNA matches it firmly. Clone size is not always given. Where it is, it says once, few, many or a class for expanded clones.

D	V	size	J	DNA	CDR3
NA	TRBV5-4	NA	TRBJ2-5	TGTGCCAGCAGCTTGGAAGGGAGAGGAGAGACCCTGTACTTC	CASSLEGRGETLYF
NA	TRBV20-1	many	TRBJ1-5	TGCAGTGCTAGAGATCGCAGGGGCAATCAGCCCCAGCATTTT	CSARDRRGNQPQHF
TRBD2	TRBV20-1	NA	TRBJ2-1	TGCAGTACTCGAGGGACTAGCGGGACCTATGAGCAGTTCTTC	CSTRGTSGTYEQFF
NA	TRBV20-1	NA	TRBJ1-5	TGCAGTGACGGGGGCTGGAATCAGCCCCAGCATTTT	CSDGGWNQPQHF
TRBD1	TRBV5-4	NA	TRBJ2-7	TGTGCCAGCAGCTTGGGGGACAGGTACGAGCAGTACTTC	CASSLGDRYEQYF
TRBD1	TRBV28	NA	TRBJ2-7	TGTGCCAGCGAGCAGCCAGGGGGTTACAAGCAGTACTTT	CASEQPGGYKQYF
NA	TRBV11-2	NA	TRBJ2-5	TGCGCCAGCAGCCCCACGGACCAAGAGACCCAGTACTTC	CASSPTDQETQYF
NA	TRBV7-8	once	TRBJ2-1	TGTGCCAGCACTCAGGGGTCGTACAATGAGCAGTTCTTC	CASTQGSYNEQFF
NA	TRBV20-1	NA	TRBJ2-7	TGTAATGCTAGAGACCCCTCAGTGATCTACGAGCAGTACTTC	CNARDPSVIYEQYF
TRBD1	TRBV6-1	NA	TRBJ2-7	TGTGCCAGCAGTGGATCCGGGACAGGGGATCACGAGCAGTACTTC	CASSGSGTGDHEQYF
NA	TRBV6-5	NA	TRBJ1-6	TGTGCCAGCAGTTACTCGGGGATGGAGGCTGGGAATTCACCCCTCCACTTT	CASSYSGMEAGNSPLHF
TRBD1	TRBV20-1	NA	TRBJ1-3	TGCAGTGCTACAGTGCAGGGGGCAGGGGGAAACACCATATATTTT	CSATVQGAGGNTIYF
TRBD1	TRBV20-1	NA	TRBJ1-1	TGCAGTGCCCTTAATGGGACAGCGTGGAGAAACACTGAAGCTTTCTTT	CSALNGTAWRNTEAFF
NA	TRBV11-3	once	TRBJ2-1	TGTGCCAACGGCCCCGGGGTCCGACGGGGAAGTGAGCAGTTCTTC	CANGPGVRRGSEQFF
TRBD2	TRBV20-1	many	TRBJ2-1	TGCAGTGCTAGAAAAGACGCGGGAGGGCTGGGCAATGAGCAGTTCTTC	CSARKDAGGLGNEQFF
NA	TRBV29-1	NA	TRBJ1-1	TGCAACGTTGGTCAGGGAACTTTAAACACTGAAGCTTTCTTT	CNVGQGTLNTEAFF
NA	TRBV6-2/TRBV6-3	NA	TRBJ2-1	TGTGCCAGCAGCCTGGACTTGTCCTACGATGAGCAGTTCTTC	CASSLDLSYDEQFF
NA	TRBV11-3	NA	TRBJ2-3	TGTGCCAGCAGCTTACTTCATAGGCGCTGGCCGCCGGATACGCAGTATTTT	CASSLLHRRWPPDTQYF
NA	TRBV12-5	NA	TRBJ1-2	TGTGCTAGTGGTTTGGCAACCGGGACGGAAGCTAACTATGGCTACACCTTC	CASGLATGTEANYGYTF
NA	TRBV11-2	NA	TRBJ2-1	TGTGCCAGCAGTGATTACAGGAAACTATTCTCCTACAATGAACAGTTCTTC	CASSDYRKLFSYNEQFF
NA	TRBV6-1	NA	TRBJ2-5	TGTGCCAGCAGTGTAAAGACCCAGTACTTC	CASSVKTQYF
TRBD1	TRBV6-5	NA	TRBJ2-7	TGTGCCAGCAGTTCCGGACAGGGGGACTCCTACGAGCAGTACTTC	CASSSGQGDSYEQYF
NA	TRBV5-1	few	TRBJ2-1	TGCGCCAGCAAGTCCCCGGAAACCTACAATGAGCAGTTCTTC	CASKSPETYNEQFF
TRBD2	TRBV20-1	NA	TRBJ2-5	TGCAGTACTCATAGCGGGAGGGCCGGGGAGACCCAGTACTTC	CSTHSGRAGETQYF
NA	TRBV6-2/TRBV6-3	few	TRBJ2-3	TGTGCCAGCAGTTACTCGGTGGCGACAGGGCGGCTAGCGGGTCCCCCGGGTACGCAGTATTTT	CASSYSVATGRLAGPPGTQYF
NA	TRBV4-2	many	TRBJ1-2	TGTGCCAGCAGCCAAGAGGGAGGCGGATACTATGGCTACACCTTC	CASSQEGGGYYGYTF
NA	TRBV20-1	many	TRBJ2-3	TGCAGTGCTAGAGACTCCTCTACTAGCACAGATACGCAGTATTTT	CSARDSSTSTDTQYF
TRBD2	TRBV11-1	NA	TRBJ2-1	TGTGCCAGCAGTCCGCCTAGCGGGACCAACAATGAGCAGTTCTTC	CASSPPSGTNNEQFF
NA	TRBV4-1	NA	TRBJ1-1	TGCGGCAGCAGCCAGATATGGGGGAACACTGAAGCCTTCTTT	CGSSQIWGNTEAFF
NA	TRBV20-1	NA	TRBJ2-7	TGCAATGCTAAGGTCGGGCCCTACGAGCAGTACTTC	CNAKVGPYEQYF
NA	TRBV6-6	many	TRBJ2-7	TGTGCCAGCAGTTACTCGACGGATGGGAACGAGCAGTACTTC	CASSYSTDGNEQYF
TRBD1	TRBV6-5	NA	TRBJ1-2	TGTGCCAGTAGTGGATACCGGGACAGCTTCTCCTATGGCTACACCTTC	CASSGYRDSFSYGYTF
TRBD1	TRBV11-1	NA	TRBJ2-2	TGTGCCAGCTCTGAACAGGGGTCGAAGACCGGGGAGCTGTTTTTT	CASSEQGSKTGELFF
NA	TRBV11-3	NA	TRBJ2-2	TGTGCCAGCAACAGTACAGGGCGGACCGGGGAGCTGTTGTTT	CASNSTGRTGELLF
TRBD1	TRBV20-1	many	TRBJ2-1	TGCAGTGCAAAATCCGGACAGGGGTACTACAATGAGCAGTTCTTC	CSAKSGQGYYNEQFF
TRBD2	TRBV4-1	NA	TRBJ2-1	TGCGCCAGCAACCGGGGACTAGCGGGAGGGGGAAGCTCCTACAATGAGCAGTTCTTC	CASNRGLAGGGSSYNEQFF
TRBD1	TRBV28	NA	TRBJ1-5	TGTGCCAGCACCATTGGCAGGGGGCGAGATCAGCCCCAGCATTTT	CASTIGRGRDQPQHF
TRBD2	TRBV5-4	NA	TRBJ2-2	TGTGCCAGCAGGCCGGGACTAGCGTGGGGGAACACCGGGGAGCTGTTGTTT	CASRPGLAWGNTGELLF
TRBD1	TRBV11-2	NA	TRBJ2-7	TGTGACAGCAGCTTAAGGACAGGGTTATCTTACGATCAGTACTTC	CDSSLRTGLSYDQYF
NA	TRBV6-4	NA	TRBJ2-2	TGTGCCAGTAGTTCGAGGGGTGACACCGGGGAGCTGTTTTTT	CASSSRGDTGELFF
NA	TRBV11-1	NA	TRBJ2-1	TGTGCCAGCTCGGACAGATTCTACAATGAGCAGTTCTTC	CASSDRFYNEQFF
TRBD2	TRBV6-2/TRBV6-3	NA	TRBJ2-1	TGTGTCAGCAGTTACCATACTAGCGGGAGACTCGATGAGCAGTTCTTC	CVSSYHTSGRLDEQFF
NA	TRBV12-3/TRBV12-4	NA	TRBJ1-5	TGCGCCAGCAGTTTAGGTGGACATGGGGCGAACAATCAGCCCCAGCATTTT	CASSLGGHGANNQPQHF
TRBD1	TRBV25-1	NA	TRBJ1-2	TGTGTCAGCAGTGAAACAGGGGGTAGAGGTGGCTACACCTTC	CVSSETGGRGGYTF
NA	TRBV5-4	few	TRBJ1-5	TGTGCCAGTAACTTTTTTGGGGGAAGCAATCAGCCCCAGCATTTT	CASNFFGGSNQPQHF
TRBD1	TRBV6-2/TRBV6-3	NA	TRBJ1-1	TGTGCCAGCCGCCCAGGGGGGACAGTGAACACTGTAGCTTTCTTT	CASRPGGTVNTVAFF
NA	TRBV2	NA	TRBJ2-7	TGTGCCAGCGGGCTTGTGGCGCGCAGCTCCTACGAGCAGTACTTC	CASGLVARSSYEQYF
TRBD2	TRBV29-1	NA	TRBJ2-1	TGCAGCGCTGTAGGTCTAGCGGAGCAGTTCTTT	CSAVGLAEQFF
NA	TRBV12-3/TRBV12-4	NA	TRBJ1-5	TGTGCCAGCAGATTGCCCCTGAGCAATCAGGCCCAGCATTTT	CASRLPLSNQAQHF
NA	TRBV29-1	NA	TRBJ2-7	TGCAGCGTTCGGGGCAGTTACGTGCAGTACTTC	CSVRGSYVQYF
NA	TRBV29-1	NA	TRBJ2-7	TGCAGCGTTCATACCCGGACATGGGGTGAAGAAGACGAGCATTATTTC	CSVHTRTWGEEDEHYF
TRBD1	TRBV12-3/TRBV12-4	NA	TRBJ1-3	TGTACCAGCAGTTTACAGACAGGGCTCTCCGGAAACACCATATATTTT	CTSSLQTGLSGNTIYF
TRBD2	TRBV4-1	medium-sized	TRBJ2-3	TGCGCCAGCAGCCATCAACTAGCGGGGACAGATACGCAGTATTTT	CASSHQLAGTDTQYF
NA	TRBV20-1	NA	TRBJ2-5	TGCAGTGCCAGTCAGACAGGCCAAGAGACCCAGTACTTC	CSASQTGQETQYF